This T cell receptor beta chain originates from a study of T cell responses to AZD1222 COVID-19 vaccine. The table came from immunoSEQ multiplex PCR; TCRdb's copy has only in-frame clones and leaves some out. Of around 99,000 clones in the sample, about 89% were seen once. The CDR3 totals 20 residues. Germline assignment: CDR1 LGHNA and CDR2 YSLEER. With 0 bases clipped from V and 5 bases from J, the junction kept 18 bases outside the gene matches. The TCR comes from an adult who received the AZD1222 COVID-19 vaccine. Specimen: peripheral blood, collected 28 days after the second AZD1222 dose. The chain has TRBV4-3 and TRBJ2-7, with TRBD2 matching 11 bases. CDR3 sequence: CASSQDAPTSGRSYINEQYF. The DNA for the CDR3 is TGCGCCAGCAGCCAAGATGCCCCTACTAGCGGGAGAAGCTACATCAACGAGCAGTACTTC.